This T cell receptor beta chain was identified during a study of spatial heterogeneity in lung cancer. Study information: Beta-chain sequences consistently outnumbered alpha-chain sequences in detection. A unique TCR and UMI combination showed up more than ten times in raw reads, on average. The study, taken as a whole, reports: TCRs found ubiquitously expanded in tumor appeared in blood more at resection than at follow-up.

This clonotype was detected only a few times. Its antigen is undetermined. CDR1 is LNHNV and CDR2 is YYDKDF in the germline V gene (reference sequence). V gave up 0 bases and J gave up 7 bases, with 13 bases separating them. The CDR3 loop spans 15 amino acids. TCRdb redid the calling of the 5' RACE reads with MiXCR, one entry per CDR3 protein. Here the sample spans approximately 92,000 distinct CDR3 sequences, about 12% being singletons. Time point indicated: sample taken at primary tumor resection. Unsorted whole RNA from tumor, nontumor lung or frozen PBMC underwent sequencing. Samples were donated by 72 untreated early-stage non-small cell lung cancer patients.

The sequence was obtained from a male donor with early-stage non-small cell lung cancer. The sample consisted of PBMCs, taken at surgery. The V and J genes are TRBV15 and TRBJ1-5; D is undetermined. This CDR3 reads CATSRDTGVKQPQHF. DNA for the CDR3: TGTGCCACCAGCAGAGACACTGGGGTAAAGCAGCCCCAGCATTTT. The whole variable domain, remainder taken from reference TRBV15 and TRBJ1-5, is DAMVIQNPRYQVTQFGKPVTLSCSQTLNHNVMYWYQQKSSQAPKLLFHYYDKDFNNEADTPDNFQSRRPNTSFCFLDIRSPGLGDTAMYLCATSRDTGVKQPQHFGDGTRLSIL.